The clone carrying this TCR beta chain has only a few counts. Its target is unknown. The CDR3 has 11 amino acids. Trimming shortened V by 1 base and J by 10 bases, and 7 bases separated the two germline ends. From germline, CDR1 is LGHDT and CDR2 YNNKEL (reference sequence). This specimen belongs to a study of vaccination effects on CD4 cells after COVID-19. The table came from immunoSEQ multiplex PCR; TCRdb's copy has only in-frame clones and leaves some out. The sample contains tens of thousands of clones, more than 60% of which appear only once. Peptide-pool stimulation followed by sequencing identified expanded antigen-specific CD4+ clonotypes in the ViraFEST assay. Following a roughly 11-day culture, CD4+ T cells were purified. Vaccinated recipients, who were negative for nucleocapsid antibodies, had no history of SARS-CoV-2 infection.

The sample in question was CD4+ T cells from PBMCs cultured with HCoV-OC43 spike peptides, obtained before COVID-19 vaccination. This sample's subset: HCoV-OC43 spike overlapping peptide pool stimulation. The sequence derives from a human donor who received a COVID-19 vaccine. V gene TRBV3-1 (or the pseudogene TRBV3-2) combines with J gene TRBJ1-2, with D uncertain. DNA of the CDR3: TGTGCCAGCAGCCAAGGTATTGACTACACCTTC. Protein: CASSQGIDYTF.